The following is a T cell receptor beta chain sequence with its context. These data are taken from a study of blood T cell repertoires in COVID-19. The protocol was immunoSEQ multiplex PCR, while the TCRdb copy is restricted to in-frame clones and leaves out a portion. The sample carries roughly 6,100 clones, around 91% recorded once. The length of the CDR3 is 16 residues. CDR1 SGHTS and CDR2 YDEGEE come from the germline V gene. The J segment lost 1 base and the V segment lost 3 bases, leaving 5 bases of the junction unmatched. This TCR derives from a human donor in a cohort sampled during active COVID-19. The genes are TRBV5-8 and TRBJ1-3; 9 positions agree with TRBD1. The sample comprised peripheral blood. CDR3: CASSSHRGLSGNTIYF. DNA of the CDR3: TGTGCCAGCAGCTCACACAGGGGGCTTTCTGGAAACACCATATATTTT.